This T cell receptor (beta chain) was captured by sequencing in a study of response to subunit inactivated influenza vaccine. Study-wide points: The authors put forward the suggestion that each seasonal influenza vaccination may bring in only a limited number of new T cells.

Via MiXCR, TCRdb re-called the RT-PCR reads, giving one row per CDR3 protein. The sample contains about 800,000 distinct CDR3 sequences, approximately 21% of which appear only once. With 4 bases clipped from V and 4 bases from J, the junction kept 5 bases outside the gene matches. CDR3 length: 14 residues. Germline V gene lookup returns CDR1 ENHRY and CDR2 SYGVKD. This clonotype was counted between two and nine times. Antigen unknown. The specimen comprised PBMCs from blood, sampled roughly 5 days after vaccination. The chain uses TRBV10-3 and TRBJ2-5; 8 nucleotides match TRBD2. This sequence originates from a man aged 50-60 years who received an inactivated influenza vaccine. The CDR3 protein is CAISAAGGAETQYF. The CDR3 DNA reads TGTGCCATCAGTGCCGCGGGGGGTGCAGAGACCCAGTACTTC.